Detailed here is one TCR beta chain. Its antigen remains unidentified. The run of the v3.0 immunoSEQ assay was at survey level. Profiled with immunoSEQ multiplex PCR; TCRdb holds only in-frame clones, not every one. The sample includes about 25,000 clones, 80% to 90% of them seen just once. This CDR3 region has 15 residues. Germline-derived CDR1 and CDR2 are SGHDT and YYEEEE. Trimming removed 1 base from V and 2 bases from J; junction bases left unmatched: 3. The data are from a study of long-term antiretroviral therapy in people with HIV. Study-wide points: Following ART, diversity rose but still fell short of transplant donor controls.

This receptor was taken from a man younger than 40 with HIV. The sequences come from unsorted PBMCs, collected around 4.5 years after starting antiretroviral therapy. The chain is built from TRBV5-6 and TRBJ2-5, with 9 positions matching TRBD1. In nucleotides, the CDR3 is TGTGCCAGCAGCTTGACGGGACAGGGACAAGAGACCCAGTACTTC. Translated: CASSLTGQGQETQYF. The whole variable domain, remainder taken from reference TRBV5-6 and TRBJ2-5, is DAGVTQSPTHLIKTRGQQVTLRCSPKSGHDTVSWYQQALGQGPQFIFQYYEEEERQRGNFPDRFSGHQFPNYSSELNVNALLLGDSALYLCASSLTGQGQETQYFGPGTRLLVL.